The sequence of this T cell receptor beta chain was determined in a study of shared clonotypes between healthy human individuals. Across the study: CD4 naive and memory got three plates each, CD8 naive two, CD8 memory one. Whole-study results and caveats: Only blood underwent sampling, and tissue repertoires likely differ. Non-shared clonotypes displayed generation probabilities falling below those of clonotypes present in all four donors. Enrolling few donors narrowed the genetic and exposure-history diversity that was represented.

Naive CD8 cells were CD45RO-negative, positively selected for CCR7, excluding terminally differentiated effector memory CD45RA+ cells. A remark on this clone: The antigen is unknown.

CDR1 and CDR2 from the germline V gene are SGHTA and FQGNSA. Trimming at V came to 5 bases and at J to 5 bases, leaving 6 bases not matched to a gene. CDR3 length equals 14 residues. Clones were read by immunoSEQ multiplex PCR, and TCRdb kept only the in-frame ones, dropping some. Here the sample spans over 2,000,000 clones, over 85% being singletons. This sequence joins TRBV7-2 and TRBJ2-7, with 10 bases that match TRBD2. The origin of this receptor is a man aged 18 to 30 in good health. Some clones in this sample may be carry-over from other donors' samples. Sequencing used naive CD8+ T cells from PBMCs. The CDR3 sequence is CASSALAGGHEQYF. The CDR3 DNA follows: TGTGCCAGCAGCGCTTTAGCGGGAGGCCACGAGCAGTACTTC.